This section outlines one T cell receptor beta chain sequence together with its context. The repertoire was sequenced with immunoSEQ multiplex PCR; TCRdb's copy has only in-frame clones and lacks some. Of 2 million to 2.5 million clones in the sample, approximately 94% were seen once. The CDR3 length is 14 residues. The V gene's germline CDR1 is SGHVT and CDR2 SQSDAQ. Trimming stripped 7 bases from V and 6 bases from J, with 18 bases between. CD45RO-negative, CCR7-selected cells formed the naive CD8 fraction, which excluded terminally differentiated effector memory CD45RA+ cells. The entry originates in a study of shared clonotypes between healthy human individuals.

Specimen: naive CD8+ T cells from PBMCs. The sequence came from a man aged 18 to 35 in good health. Some clones in this sample may be carry-over from other donors' samples. The chain uses TRBV7-4 and TRBJ1-1, with a tentative D call TRBD1 (5 bases). CDR3 amino acids: CASNIPGRGAEAFF. In DNA form, the CDR3 reads TGTGCCAGCAACATCCCGGGGCGGGGGGCTGAAGCTTTCTTT.